Listed here are 32 T cell receptor beta chains from one sample, sequenced in a study of monozygotic twins with inflammatory bowel disease. Using the 5' RACE reads, TCRdb records one entry per CDR3 protein without DNA. Its listing shows fewer than 550,000 distinct CDR3 sequences. The specimen was blood. The receptors derive from a human donor with ulcerative colitis or Crohn's disease, or a healthy co-twin of an affected twin (not recorded which).

This rearrangement joins TRBV11-2 to TRBJ1-2. The CDR3 runs 14 residues. CDR1 is SGHAT and CDR2 is FQNNGV in the germline V gene. CDR3: CASTYDGGSYGYTF.

The rearrangement uses TRBV29-1 and TRBJ1-1. Germline V lookup: CDR1 SQVTM, CDR2 ANQGSEA. The CDR3 totals 13 residues. CDR3 amino acids: CSVDERLNTEAFF.

J is TRBJ2-3 and V is TRBV10-3; no DNA is available, so the TRBD2 call from TCRdb remains unchecked. The CDR3 runs to 15 residues. Germline assignment: CDR1 ENHRY and CDR2 SYGVKD. CDR3: CASSFSSGMGDTQYF.

The chain couples TRBV7-9 to TRBJ1-1; TCRdb's assignment of TRBD1 cannot be checked, as there is no DNA. The CDR3 covers 16 residues. Germline assignment: CDR1 SEHNR and CDR2 FQNEAQ (reference sequence). The CDR3 sequence: CASSFPTGGVETEAFF.

This chain joins TRBV3-1 and TRBJ2-1; absent DNA, TCRdb's TRBD2 call cannot be checked. Germline V gene lookup returns CDR1 LGHDT and CDR2 YNNKEL (reference sequence). The length of the CDR3 is 14 residues. The CDR3 loop reads CASSQLTSGNEQFF.

V usage is TRBV30 and J usage is TRBJ1-2; no DNA is available, so the TRBD1 call from TCRdb remains unchecked. The CDR3 is 14 amino acids. In germline, CDR1 is GTSNPN, CDR2 SVGIG (reference sequence). CDR3 loop: CAWTDMRQSYGYTF.

The V and J genes are TRBV20-1 and TRBJ2-1; TCRdb's D call of TRBD2 is untestable without DNA. This CDR3 is built from 15 residues. Looked up from germline, CDR1 is DFQATT and CDR2 is SNEGSKA (reference sequence). The CDR3 here is CSASPLAGGNNEQFF.

This chain joins TRBV29-1 and TRBJ1-4; the D call of TRBD1 rests on TCRdb alone, since no DNA is present to check it. The germline V gene encodes CDR1 SQVTM and CDR2 ANQGSEA. The CDR3 length is 15 residues. CDR3 residues: CSVEFQGVTNEKLFF. Supplemented by reference TRBV29-1 and TRBJ1-4, the full variable domain reads SAVISQKPSRDICQRGTSLTIQCQVDSQVTMMFWYRQQPGQSLTLIATANQGSEATYESGFVIDKFPISRPNLTFSTLTVSNMSPEDSSIYLCSVEFQGVTNEKLFFGSGTQLSVL.

The chain recombines TRBV20-1 with TRBJ2-7; TCRdb calls TRBD2, which cannot be checked without DNA. Germline V CDR1 and CDR2: DFQATT, SNEGSKA (reference sequence). The CDR3 loop spans 15 amino acids. The CDR3: CSAPPEASRLYEQYF.

V and J are TRBV12-2 and TRBJ1-5. TRBV12-2 corresponds to a pseudogene. This CDR3 contains 19 residues. The CDR3 spells CASRLLGTTSSNSNQPQHF.

The rearrangement uses TRBV18 and TRBJ2-5; the D gene TCRdb calls, TRBD2, cannot be checked with no DNA. The CDR3 length is 14 residues. Per germline, CDR1 KGHSH and CDR2 LQKENI. CDR3 loop: CASSPVGGSETQYF.

The rearrangement uses TRBV7-9 and TRBJ2-1. Germline CDR1 is SEHNR and CDR2 is FQNEAQ (reference sequence). This CDR3 is 16 amino acids long. CDR3 sequence: CASSLAGQGVHNEQFF.

This rearrangement joins TRBV7-2 to TRBJ1-5; the D call from TCRdb, TRBD1, cannot be confirmed without DNA. The CDR3 covers 12 residues. Germline values: CDR1 SGHTA, CDR2 FQGNSA. CDR3 sequence: CASSLDGGERVF. Drawing the rest from reference TRBV7-2 and TRBJ1-5, the complete variable domain is GAGVSQSPSNKVTEKGKDVELRCDPISGHTALYWYRQSLGQGLEFLIYFQGNSAPDKSGLPSDRFSAERTGGSVSTLTIQRTQQEDSAVYLCASSLDGGERVFGDGTRLSIL.

The chain joins TRBV24-1 to TRBJ2-5. This CDR3 is 12 amino acids long. The germline V gene encodes CDR1 KGHDR and CDR2 SFDVKD. CDR3 sequence: CATSESQETQYF.

V gene TRBV2 combines with J gene TRBJ2-2; TCRdb's D call, TRBD1, is unchecked because there is no DNA. CDR3 size: 15 residues. The germline V gene has CDR1 SNHLY and CDR2 FYNNEI. The CDR3 region is CASSGGDRVTGELFF.

V is TRBV12-3 or TRBV12-4 and J is TRBJ1-5; the TCRdb call, TRBD1, lacks DNA for checking. The CDR3 loop spans 14 amino acids. This chain's CDR3 is CASSFSQRDQPQHF.

This chain connects TRBV12-3 or TRBV12-4 to TRBJ1-2; TCRdb names TRBD1, which stays unverified in the absence of DNA. This CDR3 is built from 13 residues. Here the CDR3 reads CASSFPYRGGYTF.

The chain uses TRBV20-1 and TRBJ1-5. CDR1 and CDR2 (germline): DFQATT, SNEGSKA (reference sequence). There are 14 residues in the CDR3. The CDR3 is CSASDENKAQPQHF.

CDR3 loop: CASRRGLAGDYETQYF. This chain uses TRBV6-1 with TRBJ2-5; TCRdb's D call, TRBD2, is unchecked because there is no DNA. CDR3 length equals 16 residues. Germline CDR1 reads MNHNS; CDR2 reads SASEGT.

The chain combines TRBV5-1 with TRBJ1-1; TCRdb calls TRBD1, which cannot be checked without DNA. Germline assignment: CDR1 SGHRS and CDR2 YFSETQ. The CDR3 runs to 12 residues. The CDR3 protein is CASSPLGGEAFF. Using reference TRBV5-1 and TRBJ1-1 for the parts outside the CDR3, the full variable domain is KAGVTQTPRYLIKTRGQQVTLSCSPISGHRSVSWYQQTPGQGLQFLFEYFSETQRNKGNFPGRFSGRQFSNSRSEMNVSTLELGDSALYLCASSPLGGEAFFGQGTRLTVV.

This rearrangement joins TRBV7-3 to TRBJ2-7. Germline assignment: CDR1 SGHTA and CDR2 FQGTGA. The CDR3 is 13 amino acids. This chain's CDR3 is CASSSHDGYEQYF.

The V and J genes are TRBV7-3 and TRBJ2-1. Per the germline V gene, CDR1 is SGHTA and CDR2 is FQGTGA. This CDR3 has 12 amino acids. The CDR3 here is CASSLGVGEQFF.

The rearrangement links TRBV19 to TRBJ1-2. CDR1 and CDR2 from the germline V gene are LNHDA and SQIVND (reference sequence). The CDR3 has 16 residues. The CDR3 sequence: CASSTFKGYESYGYTF.

The V call is TRBV4-1, the J call TRBJ2-1; the D gene TCRdb calls, TRBD1, cannot be checked with no DNA. The CDR3 covers 16 residues. Germline CDR1 and CDR2: MGHRA and YSYEKL. The CDR3 sequence is CASSQERRRAHNEQFF.

The chain uses TRBV20-1 and TRBJ2-5. The CDR3 has 14 amino acids. Germline V gives CDR1 DFQATT, CDR2 SNEGSKA (reference sequence). CDR3 protein: CSARDPPSQETQYF.

The V gene is TRBV5-4, the J gene TRBJ2-1; TCRdb picks TRBD1, but there is no DNA to check that call. CDR1 SGHNT and CDR2 YYREEE come from the germline V gene (reference sequence). This CDR3 region has 13 residues. The CDR3 sequence: CASSPGQGYEQFF.

The chain links TRBV11-2 to TRBJ2-5; the TCRdb D gene call, TRBD1, has no DNA to confirm it. Germline CDR1 is SGHAT and CDR2 is FQNNGV. The length of the CDR3 is 13 residues. The CDR3 here is CASSVWGLETQYF.

This CDR3 is CASSHLEGTIAEAFF. The chain joins TRBV5-4 to TRBJ1-1. CDR1 is SGHNT and CDR2 is YYREEE in the germline V gene (reference sequence). The CDR3 loop spans 15 amino acids.

The rearrangement uses TRBV12-3 or TRBV12-4 and TRBJ2-1; TCRdb proposes TRBD2, but this gene call is untestable without DNA. CDR3 length: 15 amino acids. The CDR3 is CASSTGLAGSDKQFF.

The genes are TRBV5-4 and TRBJ1-6; TCRdb designates TRBD1, a call that cannot be tested without DNA. Germline lookup yields CDR1 SGHNT and CDR2 YYREEE (reference sequence). The CDR3 spans 15 residues. CDR3 loop: CASTTKPGGGSPLHF.

The chain carries TRBV6-1 and TRBJ1-1. Germline V CDR1 and CDR2: MNHNS, SASEGT. The length of the CDR3 is 14 residues. This CDR3 reads CASSESLIVPEAFF.

The chain employs TRBV11-2 and TRBJ2-7; lacking DNA, the TRBD1 call made by TCRdb goes unchecked. The CDR3 extends over 18 amino acids. Germline V CDR1 and CDR2: SGHAT, FQNNGV. Here the CDR3 reads CASSLVRDRAMSSYEQYF.